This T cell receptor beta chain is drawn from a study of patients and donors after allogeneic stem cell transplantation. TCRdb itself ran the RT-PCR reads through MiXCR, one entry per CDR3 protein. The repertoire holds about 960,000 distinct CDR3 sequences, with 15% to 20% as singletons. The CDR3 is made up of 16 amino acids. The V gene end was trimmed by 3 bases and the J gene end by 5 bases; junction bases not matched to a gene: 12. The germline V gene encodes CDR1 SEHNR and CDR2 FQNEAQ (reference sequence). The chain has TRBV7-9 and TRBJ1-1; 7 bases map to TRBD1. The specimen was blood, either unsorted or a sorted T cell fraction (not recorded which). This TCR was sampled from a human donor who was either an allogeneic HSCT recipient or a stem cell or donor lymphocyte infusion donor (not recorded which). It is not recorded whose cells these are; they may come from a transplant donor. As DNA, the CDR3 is TGTGCCAGCAGCTTGACCAAGAAAGGGGGCGGGACTGAAGCTTTCTTT. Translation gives CASSLTKKGGGTEAFF.